This passage covers 10 T cell receptor beta chains from one sample sequenced in a study of cytomegalovirus exposure and HLA in healthy donors. This PCR relied on a set of 60 Vbeta primers and 13 Jbeta primers. Sequencing used immunoSEQ multiplex PCR; TCRdb keeps in-frame clones, though not all of them. The data contain about 130,000 clones, about 82% of them singletons. The sample was PBMCs. The receptors here all came from a boy aged 5-17 years in good health and CMV-seronegative.

V and J are TRBV4-3 and TRBJ2-7, with D perhaps TRBD1 (5 bases). Germline V CDR1 and CDR2: LGHNA, YSLEER. V shed 4 bases and J shed 1 base, with 11 bases lying between them. CDR3 length equals 14 residues. The CDR3 is CASSPGRESYEQYF. The CDR3 region has the DNA TGCGCCAGCAGCCCCGGCAGGGAATCCTACGAGCAGTACTTC.

V and J are TRBV30 and TRBJ1-1; no reliable D call. The CDR3 length is 12 residues. Germline CDR1 is GTSNPN and CDR2 is SVGIG (reference sequence). V shed 6 bases and J shed 4 bases, with 12 bases lying between them. The CDR3 DNA follows: TGTGCCTGCTTCCCGAGGGCCACTGAAGCTTTCTTT. It codes for CACFPRATEAFF.

The chain joins TRBV7-9 to TRBJ2-2; tentative D call: TRBD1 (6 bases). The CDR3 extends over 16 amino acids. V was cut by 3 bases and J by 3 bases, with 14 bases left in between. The germline V gene has CDR1 SEHNR and CDR2 FQNEAQ (reference sequence). CDR3 coding DNA: TGTGCCAGCAGCTTCCCGGGACACCTTGACACCGGGGAGCTGTTTTTT. This codes for CASSFPGHLDTGELFF.

V is TRBV5-1 and J is TRBJ2-1; no clear D. This CDR3 has 16 amino acids. V was pared by 0 bases and J by 5 bases, with 15 bases between. Germline V gene sequence: CDR1 SGHRS, CDR2 YFSETQ. In nucleotides, the CDR3 is TGCGCCAGCAGCTTGGTTGGAGCTGTTCTCCACAATGAGCAGTTCTTC. It codes for CASSLVGAVLHNEQFF.

A few counts support this clone. The V gene is TRBV14, the J gene TRBJ2-1; D might be TRBD2 (6 bases). Trimming removed 1 base at V and 10 bases at J, with 17 bases between. CDR3 length: 15 amino acids. Germline V gene sequence: CDR1 SGHDN, CDR2 FVKESK. CDR3 DNA sequence: TGTGCCAGCAGCCAAGCCCTAGGGGACTGGAGCGAGCAGTTCTTC. Amino acids: CASSQALGDWSEQFF.

The chain has TRBV13 and TRBJ2-1, with 8 bases fitting TRBD1. This CDR3 has 13 residues. Trimming took 4 bases from V and 10 from J; bases not matched to a gene: 6. CDR1 and CDR2 from the germline V gene are PRHDT and FYEKMQ (reference sequence). As DNA, the CDR3 is TGTGCCAGCAGCTGGACAGGGCTCGGGGAGCAGTTCTTC. Residues: CASSWTGLGEQFF. The variable domain in full, with the rest retrieved from reference TRBV13 and TRBJ2-1, is AAGVIQSPRHLIKEKRETATLKCYPIPRHDTVYWYQQGPGQDPQFLISFYEKMQSDKGSIPDRFSAQQFSDYHSELNMSSLELGDSALYFCASSWTGLGEQFFGPGTRLTVL.

V is TRBV7-9 and J is TRBJ2-4; 7 positions agree with TRBD1. Trimming at V came to 1 base and at J to 3 bases, leaving 6 bases not matched to a gene. Looked up from germline, CDR1 is SEHNR and CDR2 is FQNEAQ (reference sequence). The CDR3 spans 16 residues. Here the CDR3 DNA reads TGTGCCAGCAGCTTAGACCCCGACAGGGACAAAAACATTCAGTACTTC. It is translated as CASSLDPDRDKNIQYF. The complete variable domain, with remaining parts taken from reference TRBV7-9 and TRBJ2-4, reads DTGVSQNPRHKITKRGQNVTFRCDPISEHNRLYWYRQTLGQGPEFLTYFQNEAQLEKSRLLSDRFSAERPKGSFSTLEIQRTEQGDSAMYLCASSLDPDRDKNIQYFGAGTRLSVL.

This chain joins TRBV7-9 and TRBJ2-1, with 15 bases aligning to TRBD2. Per the germline V gene, CDR1 is SEHNR and CDR2 is FQNEAQ (reference sequence). This CDR3 has 18 residues. The junction had 4 bases not matched to a gene; V was cut back by 4 bases and J by 0 bases. Written as DNA, the CDR3 is TGTGCCAGCAGCTCCGGGACTAGCGGGAGGAGCTCCTACAATGAGCAGTTCTTC. Residues: CASSSGTSGRSSYNEQFF. The variable domain in full, completed from reference TRBV7-9 and TRBJ2-1, reads DTGVSQNPRHKITKRGQNVTFRCDPISEHNRLYWYRQTLGQGPEFLTYFQNEAQLEKSRLLSDRFSAERPKGSFSTLEIQRTEQGDSAMYLCASSSGTSGRSSYNEQFFGPGTRLTVL.

V and J are TRBV5-1 and TRBJ2-3; weak D call: TRBD1 (7 bases). This CDR3 spans 13 amino acids. The V gene's germline CDR1 is SGHRS and CDR2 YFSETQ. V was trimmed by 7 bases and J by 0 bases, leaving 9 bases between them. The CDR3 loop is CASQGGSTDTQYF. CDR3 nucleotide sequence: TGCGCCAGCCAGGGGGGTAGCACAGATACGCAGTATTTT.

V is TRBV7-2 and J is TRBJ2-5; 10 nucleotides agree with TRBD2. V gave up 1 base and J gave up 6 bases; unmatched junction bases: 5. This CDR3 is built from 15 residues. Germline V gives CDR1 SGHTA, CDR2 FQGNSA. In DNA form, the CDR3 reads TGTGCCAGCAGCTTAGAGTCTAGCGGGAGTAAGACCCAGTACTTC. Residues: CASSLESSGSKTQYF.